This TCR beta chain was captured in a study of cytomegalovirus exposure and HLA in healthy donors. This PCR relied on a set of 60 Vbeta primers and 13 Jbeta primers. Only in-frame clones appear in the TCRdb table, and some are missing; sequencing was by immunoSEQ multiplex PCR. The sample includes approximately 110,000 clones, over 65% of them seen just once. CDR3 length: 16 amino acids. Germline V lookup: CDR1 MGHRA, CDR2 YSYEKL. Trimming removed 2 bases at V and 7 bases at J, with 17 bases between. Regarding the study as a whole: Some highly shared sequence variants likely arose as a pipeline artifact. Beyond CMV serostatus, there was no information to go on about immune exposure. A later analysis associated 16,951 TCR beta sequences with HLA alleles at a 0.05 false discovery rate.

Worth noting for this clone: Its target is not known.

This receptor was identified in a woman under 30 in good health and CMV-seronegative. The rearrangement links TRBV4-1 to TRBJ2-2; tentatively, D is TRBD2 (5 bases). The sequenced sample was PBMCs. The CDR3 sequence is CASSQPVFEGHGELFF. The CDR3 region has the DNA TGCGCCAGCAGCCAACCTGTTTTTGAGGGCCACGGGGAGCTGTTTTTT.